The text below deals with one T cell receptor (beta chain). Its antigen is not known. The sample comes from a study of T cell responses to AZD1222 COVID-19 vaccine. Across the study: Timing groups of about 4 and about 12 weeks for second doses were pooled. Study-level findings and limits: White British ancestry dominated among donors, who included more females, and clonal diversity was possibly underestimated. All repertoire sampling was performed exclusively after the peak T cell response.

CDR3 length: 13 residues. Looked up from germline, CDR1 is LGHDT and CDR2 is YNNKEL (reference sequence). Trimming cost V 1 base and J 5 bases, with 8 bases left between them. Repertoires were generated with immunoSEQ multiplex PCR, while TCRdb's copy carries only in-frame clones and drops some. This repertoire shows approximately 68,000 clones, about 87% found once; its top ten account for less than 20%. This material consisted of peripheral blood, taken on day 0 of AZD1222 vaccination. This sequence joins TRBV3-1 (or the pseudogene TRBV3-2) and TRBJ2-5; D ambiguous. This TCR came from an adult in good health. The CDR3 region has the DNA TGTGCCAGCAGCCAAGGGGGTGTGGAGACCCAGTACTTC. As protein: CASSQGGVETQYF.